This is a list of T cell receptor beta chains from one sample in a study of long-term antiretroviral therapy in people with HIV. Sequencing used immunoSEQ multiplex PCR; TCRdb keeps in-frame clones, though not all of them. The sample shows over 9,500 clones, 75% of them seen only once. Sequencing used unsorted PBMCs, obtained 1.8 years before starting antiretroviral therapy. These receptors were collected from a man aged 40-49 years with HIV. CDR3s include the opening cysteine and the closing phenylalanine or tryptophan. D genes are given only for firm matches. Size is omitted from some rows. Given values are once, few, many or a class for expanded clones.

CDR3 DNA: TGTGCCAGCAGCCACGACTACAATGAGCAGTTCTTC; CDR3 protein: CASSHDYNEQFF; clone size: few; V gene: TRBV7-3; D gene: NA; J gene: TRBJ2-1
CDR3 DNA: TGTGCCAGCAGCTTGGGCAGGGCTAACTATGGCTACACCTTC; CDR3 protein: CASSLGRANYGYTF; clone size: NA; V gene: TRBV7-2; D gene: NA; J gene: TRBJ1-2
CDR3 DNA: TGTGCCATCAGTGATAGCGTAGGCGGGGAGCTGTTTTTT; CDR3 protein: CAISDSVGGELFF; clone size: NA; V gene: TRBV10-3; D gene: NA; J gene: TRBJ2-2
CDR3 DNA: TGTGCCAGCAGCGTCGCCCAGGGGAATGTTGCTGGGGCCAACGTCCTGACTTTC; CDR3 protein: CASSVAQGNVAGANVLTF; clone size: NA; V gene: TRBV9; D gene: NA; J gene: TRBJ2-6
CDR3 DNA: TGTGCCAGTAGTATGGGGGGTCCGGGTCTCCGTCCATACAATGAGCAGTTCTTC; CDR3 protein: CASSMGGPGLRPYNEQFF; clone size: NA; V gene: TRBV19; D gene: NA; J gene: TRBJ2-1
CDR3 DNA: TGTGCCTGGAGTGTAAGCTTTAATGAAAAACTGTTTTTT; CDR3 protein: CAWSVSFNEKLFF; clone size: NA; V gene: TRBV30; D gene: NA; J gene: TRBJ1-4
CDR3 DNA: TGTGCCAGCAGTTACGCCAGGGTGGGGACTGAAGCTTTCTTT; CDR3 protein: CASSYARVGTEAFF; clone size: NA; V gene: TRBV6-5; D gene: NA; J gene: TRBJ1-1
CDR3 DNA: TGCGCCAGCAGCTCTTACCCTACTAGCGGGGGGCCCCAAAGCACAGATACGCAGTATTTT; CDR3 protein: CASSSYPTSGGPQSTDTQYF; clone size: NA; V gene: TRBV5-1; D gene: TRBD2; J gene: TRBJ2-3
CDR3 DNA: TGTGCCAGCAGAAACCGACAGGGTAGCACTGAAGCTTTCTTT; CDR3 protein: CASRNRQGSTEAFF; clone size: NA; V gene: TRBV6-1; D gene: TRBD1; J gene: TRBJ1-1
CDR3 DNA: TGTGCCAGCACCAACCCACAGGGAGGGGGAAACACTGAAGCTTTCTTT; CDR3 protein: CASTNPQGGGNTEAFF; clone size: NA; V gene: TRBV11-3; D gene: NA; J gene: TRBJ1-1
CDR3 DNA: TGCGCCAGCCGGGGGGAAGGAAACACTGAAGCTTTCTTT; CDR3 protein: CASRGEGNTEAFF; clone size: NA; V gene: TRBV4-1; D gene: NA; J gene: TRBJ1-1
CDR3 DNA: TGCGCCAGCAGCCTACTGCCGACAGGTTCGGAGGAAAAACTGTTTTTT; CDR3 protein: CASSLLPTGSEEKLFF; clone size: NA; V gene: TRBV5-1; D gene: NA; J gene: TRBJ1-4
CDR3 DNA: TGTGCCAGCTCACGTTCCGGGTTCTCCACAGATACGCAGTATTTT; CDR3 protein: CASSRSGFSTDTQYF; clone size: NA; V gene: TRBV18; D gene: NA; J gene: TRBJ2-3
CDR3 DNA: TGTGCCAGCATCTCGGAGCACACCGGGGAGCTGTTTTTT; CDR3 protein: CASISEHTGELFF; clone size: NA; V gene: TRBV5-6; D gene: NA; J gene: TRBJ2-2
CDR3 DNA: TGTGCCAGCAGTCCGACAGGAACGGATGGCTACACCTTC; CDR3 protein: CASSPTGTDGYTF; clone size: few; V gene: TRBV6-1; D gene: NA; J gene: TRBJ1-2
CDR3 DNA: TGTGCCAGCAGCTTGGGACTCCTGCTCTCCTACGAGCAGTACTTC; CDR3 protein: CASSLGLLLSYEQYF; clone size: NA; V gene: TRBV5-5; D gene: NA; J gene: TRBJ2-7
CDR3 DNA: TGTGCCACAAGGGACAGGGGCGACCTGGGCACAGATACGCAGTATTTT; CDR3 protein: CATRDRGDLGTDTQYF; clone size: NA; V gene: TRBV5-4; D gene: TRBD1; J gene: TRBJ2-3
CDR3 DNA: TGTGCCAGCAGTGAAATTTGGGATAATTCACCCCTCCACTTT; CDR3 protein: CASSEIWDNSPLHF; clone size: few; V gene: TRBV6-1; D gene: NA; J gene: TRBJ1-6
CDR3 DNA: TGTGCCAGCAGTGACAGGAAGGAGGGTCGGAAGGGAGCTTTCTTT; CDR3 protein: CASSDRKEGRKGAFF; clone size: NA; V gene: TRBV6-1; D gene: NA; J gene: TRBJ1-1
CDR3 DNA: TGTGCCAGCAGCCCTTACCCTGGAACGGAAGCTTTCTTT; CDR3 protein: CASSPYPGTEAFF; clone size: NA; V gene: TRBV7-8; D gene: NA; J gene: TRBJ1-1
CDR3 DNA: TGTGCCAGCAGCTGGGGACAGGGGGATTCCTACGAGCAGTACTTC; CDR3 protein: CASSWGQGDSYEQYF; clone size: large; V gene: TRBV13; D gene: TRBD1; J gene: TRBJ2-7
CDR3 DNA: TGTGCTAGTGGTTTTCCCCAGGGAGGAAATGAAAAACTGTTTTTT; CDR3 protein: CASGFPQGGNEKLFF; clone size: NA; V gene: TRBV12-5; D gene: NA; J gene: TRBJ1-4
CDR3 DNA: TGCGCCAGCGAGAGAATCCCGGGACAGAACTACGAGCAGTACTTC; CDR3 protein: CASERIPGQNYEQYF; clone size: NA; V gene: TRBV5-1; D gene: TRBD1; J gene: TRBJ2-7
CDR3 DNA: TGTGCCAGCAGCGACGACAGGGGCTACACCGGGGAGCTGTTTTTT; CDR3 protein: CASSDDRGYTGELFF; clone size: NA; V gene: TRBV9; D gene: TRBD1; J gene: TRBJ2-2
CDR3 DNA: TGTGCCAGCAGCACCTCCGCGGGGGGACTAGGAGAAGAGACCCAGTACTTC; CDR3 protein: CASSTSAGGLGEETQYF; clone size: NA; V gene: TRBV9; D gene: TRBD2; J gene: TRBJ2-5
CDR3 DNA: TGCGCCAGCAGCTTGGATGCGGGCGGAGGGACCCAGTACTTC; CDR3 protein: CASSLDAGGGTQYF; clone size: few; V gene: TRBV5-1; D gene: NA; J gene: TRBJ2-5
CDR3 DNA: TGTGCCACCAGCCCCCAATCGGACAGCTCCTACGAGCAGTACTTC; CDR3 protein: CATSPQSDSSYEQYF; clone size: NA; V gene: TRBV15; D gene: NA; J gene: TRBJ2-7
CDR3 DNA: TGTGCCAGCAGCTTGTTTGGGGCTGGTGAAGCTTTCTTT; CDR3 protein: CASSLFGAGEAFF; clone size: NA; V gene: TRBV5-6; D gene: NA; J gene: TRBJ1-1
CDR3 DNA: TGTGCCAGCAGCGTAGAAGGCCGGGGTCCAGATACGCAGTATTTT; CDR3 protein: CASSVEGRGPDTQYF; clone size: NA; V gene: TRBV9; D gene: NA; J gene: TRBJ2-3
CDR3 DNA: TGTGCCAGTAGCTCACGCGGGGGGCCGCAACGGCCCCTCCACTTT; CDR3 protein: CASSSRGGPQRPLHF; clone size: NA; V gene: TRBV19; D gene: NA; J gene: TRBJ1-6
CDR3 DNA: TGTGCCAGCAGCTTCCCGTTTGGAAACACCATATATTTT; CDR3 protein: CASSFPFGNTIYF; clone size: few; V gene: TRBV11-1; D gene: NA; J gene: TRBJ1-3
CDR3 DNA: TGTGCCAGCAGTTACTCCCCTTCGGCCCGTTACGAGCAGTACTTC; CDR3 protein: CASSYSPSARYEQYF; clone size: NA; V gene: TRBV6-5; D gene: NA; J gene: TRBJ2-7
CDR3 DNA: TGCAGTGCTCCCTTAAATGAGCAGTTCTTC; CDR3 protein: CSAPLNEQFF; clone size: NA; V gene: TRBV20-1; D gene: NA; J gene: TRBJ2-1
CDR3 DNA: TGTGCCAGCAGCTCACAGGGGGCAGTAGAAAAACTGTTTTTT; CDR3 protein: CASSSQGAVEKLFF; clone size: NA; V gene: TRBV7-8; D gene: TRBD1; J gene: TRBJ1-4
CDR3 DNA: TGCAGCGCCGAAGGGGGTTACACTGAAGCTTTCTTT; CDR3 protein: CSAEGGYTEAFF; clone size: NA; V gene: TRBV29-1; D gene: NA; J gene: TRBJ1-1
CDR3 DNA: TGCAGCGTCATGACTGCTGCAGTCTCGGCCGGGGAGCTGTTTTTT; CDR3 protein: CSVMTAAVSAGELFF; clone size: NA; V gene: TRBV29-1; D gene: NA; J gene: TRBJ2-2
CDR3 DNA: TGTGCCAGCAGCACTAAACAGGGGGCAAACACCGGGGAGCTGTTTTTT; CDR3 protein: CASSTKQGANTGELFF; clone size: NA; V gene: TRBV5-4; D gene: TRBD1; J gene: TRBJ2-2
CDR3 DNA: TGCGCCAGCAGCTCACAGATGAACACTGAAGCTTTCTTT; CDR3 protein: CASSSQMNTEAFF; clone size: NA; V gene: TRBV10-2; D gene: NA; J gene: TRBJ1-1
CDR3 DNA: TGTGCCAGCATCCAAGGGGGCACAGGGTCGTATGCTTTCTTT; CDR3 protein: CASIQGGTGSYAFF; clone size: NA; V gene: TRBV6-1; D gene: TRBD1; J gene: TRBJ1-1
CDR3 DNA: TGTGCCAGTAGTATTAGTGGAATCGGCCTATTAGCGGCCAATCAGCCCCAGCATTTT; CDR3 protein: CASSISGIGLLAANQPQHF; clone size: NA; V gene: TRBV19; D gene: NA; J gene: TRBJ1-5
CDR3 DNA: TGTGCCAGCAGCCAAGAATACGGGACAGGTCAATCAGATACGCAGTATTTT; CDR3 protein: CASSQEYGTGQSDTQYF; clone size: medium-sized; V gene: TRBV4-2; D gene: TRBD1; J gene: TRBJ2-3
CDR3 DNA: TGTGCCAGCAGTTACCAGGGTTACTCTGGAAACACCATATATTTT; CDR3 protein: CASSYQGYSGNTIYF; clone size: medium-sized; V gene: TRBV6-5; D gene: NA; J gene: TRBJ1-3
CDR3 DNA: TGTGCCAGCTCACCATCTTCGTCTATCATGAACACTGAAGCTTTCTTT; CDR3 protein: CASSPSSSIMNTEAFF; clone size: once; V gene: TRBV18; D gene: NA; J gene: TRBJ1-1
CDR3 DNA: TGTGCCAGCAGCTTAGGGTCTCGATCTGGAAACACCATATATTTT; CDR3 protein: CASSLGSRSGNTIYF; clone size: NA; V gene: TRBV7-2; D gene: NA; J gene: TRBJ1-3
CDR3 DNA: TGTGCCAGCAGCTTGGGACAGGGGTCCTCCTACGAGCAGTACTTC; CDR3 protein: CASSLGQGSSYEQYF; clone size: few; V gene: TRBV9; D gene: TRBD1; J gene: TRBJ2-7
CDR3 DNA: TGTGCCACTAGAGCGGGGGCCCTCTACAATGAGCAGTTCTTC; CDR3 protein: CATRAGALYNEQFF; clone size: once; V gene: TRBV19; D gene: TRBD2; J gene: TRBJ2-1
CDR3 DNA: TGCGCCAGCAGCCCTTCAACCCAGGGCGTTGTCGAGCAGTACTTC; CDR3 protein: CASSPSTQGVVEQYF; clone size: NA; V gene: TRBV4-1; D gene: NA; J gene: TRBJ2-7
CDR3 DNA: TGTGCCAGCTCACCGGGACAGGGCCACCAAGAGACCCAGTACTTC; CDR3 protein: CASSPGQGHQETQYF; clone size: NA; V gene: TRBV18; D gene: TRBD1; J gene: TRBJ2-5
CDR3 DNA: TGTGCCAGCAGCTTGCGGGGTCGAGCCTACGAGCAGTACTTC; CDR3 protein: CASSLRGRAYEQYF; clone size: NA; V gene: TRBV5-4; D gene: NA; J gene: TRBJ2-7
CDR3 DNA: TGTGCCAGCAGCTTAAGAGGGACAGGCTCTGGGGCCAACGTCCTGACTTTC; CDR3 protein: CASSLRGTGSGANVLTF; clone size: NA; V gene: TRBV7-3; D gene: TRBD1; J gene: TRBJ2-6
CDR3 DNA: TGTGCCAGCAGCTTCGCCGGGACTAGCGATGAGCAGTTCTTC; CDR3 protein: CASSFAGTSDEQFF; clone size: once; V gene: TRBV11-2; D gene: TRBD2; J gene: TRBJ2-1